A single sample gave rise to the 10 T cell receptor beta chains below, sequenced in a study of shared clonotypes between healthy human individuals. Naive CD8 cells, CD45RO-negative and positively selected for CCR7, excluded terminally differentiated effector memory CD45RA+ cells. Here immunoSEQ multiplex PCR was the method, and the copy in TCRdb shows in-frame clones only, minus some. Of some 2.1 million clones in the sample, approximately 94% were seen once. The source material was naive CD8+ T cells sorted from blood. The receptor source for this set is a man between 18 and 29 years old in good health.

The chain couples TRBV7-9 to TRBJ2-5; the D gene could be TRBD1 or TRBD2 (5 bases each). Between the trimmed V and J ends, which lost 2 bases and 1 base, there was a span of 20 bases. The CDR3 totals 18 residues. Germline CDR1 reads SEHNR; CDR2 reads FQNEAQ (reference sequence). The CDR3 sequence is CASSLIYARSGPQETQYF. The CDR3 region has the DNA TGTGCCAGCAGCTTAATTTATGCGCGCTCGGGACCCCAAGAGACCCAGTACTTC.

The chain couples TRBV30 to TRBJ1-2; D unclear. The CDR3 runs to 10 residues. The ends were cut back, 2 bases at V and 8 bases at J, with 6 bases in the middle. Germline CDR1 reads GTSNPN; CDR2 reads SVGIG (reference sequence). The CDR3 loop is CAWSNGGYTF. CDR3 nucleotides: TGTGCCTGGAGTAATGGAGGCTACACCTTC.

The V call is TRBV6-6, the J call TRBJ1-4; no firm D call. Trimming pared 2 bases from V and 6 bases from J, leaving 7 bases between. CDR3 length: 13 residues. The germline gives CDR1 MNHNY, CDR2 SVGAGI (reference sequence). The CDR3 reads CASSYVRYEKLFF. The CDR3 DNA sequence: TGTGCCAGCAGTTACGTCCGGTATGAAAAACTGTTTTTT.

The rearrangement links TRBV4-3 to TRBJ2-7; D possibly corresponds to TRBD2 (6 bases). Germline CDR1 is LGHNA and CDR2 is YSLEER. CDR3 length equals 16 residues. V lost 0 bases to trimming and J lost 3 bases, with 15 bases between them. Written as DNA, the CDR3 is TGCGCCAGCAGCCAAGAGTGGGGGGTAACAATCTACGAGCAGTACTTC. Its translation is CASSQEWGVTIYEQYF.

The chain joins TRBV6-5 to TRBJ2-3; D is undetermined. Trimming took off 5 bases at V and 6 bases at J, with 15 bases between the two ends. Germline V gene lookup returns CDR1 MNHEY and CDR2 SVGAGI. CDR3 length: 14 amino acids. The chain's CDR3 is CASSNYKPEDTQYF. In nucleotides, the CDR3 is TGTGCCAGCAGTAATTATAAGCCAGAGGATACGCAGTATTTT.

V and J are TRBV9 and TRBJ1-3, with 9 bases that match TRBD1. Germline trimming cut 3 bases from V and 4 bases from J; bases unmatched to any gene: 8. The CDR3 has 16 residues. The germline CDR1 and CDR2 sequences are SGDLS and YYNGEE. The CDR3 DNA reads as TGTGCCAGCAGCGGGGGACAGGGTATAACGGGAAACACCATATATTTT. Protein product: CASSGGQGITGNTIYF. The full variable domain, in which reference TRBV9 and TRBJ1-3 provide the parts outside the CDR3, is DSGVTQTPKHLITATGQRVTLRCSPRSGDLSVYWYQQSLDQGLQFLIQYYNGEERAKGNILERFSAQQFPDLHSELNLSSLELGDSALYFCASSGGQGITGNTIYFGEGSWLTVV.

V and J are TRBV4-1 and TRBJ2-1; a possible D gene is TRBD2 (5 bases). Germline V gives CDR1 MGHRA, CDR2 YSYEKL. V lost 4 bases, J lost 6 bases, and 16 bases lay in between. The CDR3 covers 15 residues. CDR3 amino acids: CASSLSRGPGNEQFF. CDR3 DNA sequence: TGCGCCAGCAGCCTTTCACGGGGTCCGGGCAATGAGCAGTTCTTC.

The CDR3 here is CAISESVASGRVIDTQYF. CDR3 DNA: TGTGCCATCAGTGAGTCAGTGGCTAGCGGGAGGGTGATAGATACGCAGTATTTT. The J gene is TRBJ2-3, the V gene TRBV10-3; 12 bases line up with TRBD2. Looked up from germline, CDR1 is ENHRY and CDR2 is SYGVKD. The CDR3 totals 18 residues. J gave up 5 bases and V 0 bases, and 9 bases lay outside the gene matches.

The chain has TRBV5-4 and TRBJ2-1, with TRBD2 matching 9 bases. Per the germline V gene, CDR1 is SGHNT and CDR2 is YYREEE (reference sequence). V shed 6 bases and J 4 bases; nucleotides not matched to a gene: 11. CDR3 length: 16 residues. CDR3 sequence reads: CASIQRASGKYNEQFF. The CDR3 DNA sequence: TGTGCCAGCATCCAAAGGGCTAGCGGGAAATACAATGAGCAGTTCTTC.

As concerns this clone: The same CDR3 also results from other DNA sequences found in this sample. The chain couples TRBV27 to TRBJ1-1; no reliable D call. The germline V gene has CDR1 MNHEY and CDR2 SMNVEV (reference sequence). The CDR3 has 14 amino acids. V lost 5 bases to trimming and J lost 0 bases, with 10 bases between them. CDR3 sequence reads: CASSLAGLNTEAFF. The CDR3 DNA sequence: TGTGCCAGCAGTCTGGCGGGTTTGAACACTGAAGCTTTCTTT.